This paragraph covers one T cell receptor (beta chain) sequence. As yet, its antigen is unknown. The data originate from a study of post-analysis software for immune sequencing data. Study context: The cohort encompassed relapsing-remitting, secondary progressive and progressive-relapsing multiple sclerosis disease courses. Study findings and constraints: Included in a set of about five TRBV segments more frequent in patients than controls were TRBV5-6, TRBV5-1 and TRBV20-1. Samples from a shared batch, those prepared together, strongly co-clustered by F measure. Diversity measured as normalized Chao1 was significantly lower in multiple sclerosis patients than in controls.

V lost 0 bases and J 2 bases, leaving 11 bases between the germline ends. The CDR3 contains 17 residues. Germline lookup yields CDR1 MNHNY and CDR2 SVGAGI (reference sequence). Every TCR beta cDNA library bore unique molecular identifiers. It was from approximately 0.91 to 9.4 million T cells that some 460,000 cDNA molecules came. Each CDR3 protein is one row after TCRdb ran MiXCR on the PCR reads. The data hold about 540,000 distinct CDR3 sequences, with approximately 31% observed a single time. V and J are TRBV6-6 and TRBJ2-6; D assignment may be TRBD1 or TRBD2 (5 bases each). This clonotype originated in a girl aged 2-17 years with multiple sclerosis. Sample: blood. DNA for the CDR3: TGTGCCAGCAGTTACTCCTCGGGGCAACCTGGGGCCAACGTCCTGACTTTC. Amino acid sequence: CASSYSSGQPGANVLTF.